This T cell receptor (beta chain) is drawn from a study of human T cells and chemical hapten exposure (dated by TCRdb to about 2021). Turning to the overall study: For sensitization, 2% DPC in acetone was applied to a 2 cm by 2 cm area of upper inner arm skin. Weekly therapeutic DPC doses were additionally applied to the scalp of patients throughout the roughly 23-week study period. Patch testing was done on the upper back using Finn chambers containing 0.01% DPC, and results were scored after 6 days according to International Contact Dermatitis Research Group standards. The mostly female patient cohort included alopecia areata with under or over 50% scalp involvement, alopecia totalis and alopecia universalis. Libraries were pooled for sequencing, and per-sample TCR yields varied mainly because of small differences in library volumes within the pool. This study followed changes in the peripheral blood TCR repertoire in vivo during primary and secondary sensitization of alopecia patients to the hapten diphenylcyclopropenone (DPC). Blood samples were taken from patients before sensitization (week 0) and then at 2, 6 and about 24 weeks after DPC sensitization. Around 29 alopecia patients provided blood for TCR sequencing at one to four time points (pre-sensitization, 2, 6 and 24 weeks). The paper's findings and limits, for the study overall: After repeated subsampling, the strength of the expansion versus patch-test correlation and the threshold at which it became significant changed. No change with DPC sensitization was found in the number of TCRs above 1 in 1000 frequency, and no evidence of global repertoire structure alterations was found. Patch test score correlated positively with the number of PT1 expanded TCRs, reaching significance at thresholds 8, 16 and 32 but not at 4. Alopecia, a presumed autoimmune disease, was present in all patients, so the immune response of the patients might differ from that of healthy individuals. Significantly more large CDR3 similarity clusters were formed by expanded TCRs than by pre-sensitization or healthy control sets, consistent with antigen-driven responses.

Comments on this clonotype: Which antigen it targets is not known. Base qualities were left out, and no much larger clone turns up one base away.

Preparation of the library involved RACE. The listed sequencing device is NextSeq 500. Library preparation attached unique molecular identifiers to individual cDNA molecules for quantitative, reproducible TCR counting. For every blood RNA sample, sequencing covered both the TCR alpha and TCR beta chains. As for how the authors treated the data: A median of about 87,000 TCRs per sample was observed, with a range of about 23,224 to 750,000. The Decombinator software suite was used to annotate V, J and CDR3 in the TCR reads. For the PS versus PT1 abundance plots, all samples were subsampled to the same number of TCRs (28,000). Expanded TCRs were defined as absent before sensitization and observed at least eight times at the 2-week time point. Using fastp at Q25 and MiXCR, TCRdb reprocessed the public reads and kept productive beta chains. Records with the same CDR3 protein are collapsed into one entry carrying the most frequent genes and DNA. TCRdb, rather than the study authors, made the V and J calls. This sample comprises 250,000 or so distinct CDR3 sequences, about 8.1% of them detected only once. Clones ranked in the top ten supply about 2.1% of the sample.

The CDR3 measures 15 amino acids from cysteine to phenylalanine. Only the CDR3 DNA is retained, 45 bases long and in frame from the first base. As encoded in the germline V gene, CDR1 is MNHEY while CDR2 is SVGEGT. V is clipped by 0 bases and J by 6 bases, and the sequence between their germline boundaries is 12 bases long. The time point label, read with the paper, signifies: pre-sensitization, week 0. The treatment or condition label on this specimen signifies: therapeutic diphenylcyclopropenone sensitization with weekly scalp DPC. Blood at each patch-test visit was drawn before the patch test was applied. Patients were considered eligible if aged 18 to 70, diagnosed with alopecia and deemed suitable for DPC therapy, and patients were excluded if pregnant. Total RNA was extracted from unfractionated whole blood that had been collected in Tempus Blood RNA tubes.

The V gene is TRBV6-2 or TRBV6-3 and the J gene is TRBJ2-1, with TRBD2 tentatively as D gene (5 bases match). This receptor was taken from a woman in her forties with alopecia areata. Some clones in this sample may be carry-over from other donors' samples. Sequencing was performed on whole blood, taken in connection with sensitization to the hapten diphenylcyclopropenone (DPC). The CDR3 region reads CASSYSGEGGNEQFF. The DNA sequence is given as TGTGCCAGCAGTTACTCGGGAGAAGGTGGCAATGAGCAGTTCTTC.